Below, 17 T cell receptor beta chains from the same sample are listed, as sequenced in a study of blood T cell repertoires in COVID-19. Data came from immunoSEQ multiplex PCR; TCRdb stores just in-frame clones and leaves some out. Of 150,000 to 200,000 clones in the sample, more than 70% were seen once. Sequencing was performed on PBMCs or T cells enriched from blood (not recorded which). The source is a man aged 40-50 years who had recovered from COVID-19.

The V gene is TRBV7-8, the J gene TRBJ1-6; D might be TRBD1 (5 bases). Germline assignment: CDR1 SGHVS and CDR2 FQNEAQ. This CDR3 is 14 amino acids long. Trimming stripped 1 base from V and 7 bases from J, with 8 bases between. In DNA form, the CDR3 reads TGTGCCAGCAGCTTAGTGCAGGGAAATTCACCCCTCCACTTT. This sequence encodes CASSLVQGNSPLHF.

This clone turned up a few times. The chain employs TRBV29-1 and TRBJ2-1; 7 nucleotides line up with TRBD2. After removal of 6 bases from V and 1 base from J, the junction contained 9 bases not matched to a gene. The CDR3 is made up of 15 amino acids. Germline V gives CDR1 SQVTM, CDR2 ANQGSEA. CDR3 amino acids: CSVLGGTASYNEQFF. The CDR3 coding sequence is TGCAGCGTCCTCGGGGGGACGGCTTCCTACAATGAGCAGTTCTTC.

This clone was counted once. The chain carries TRBV30 and TRBJ1-3; 10 nucleotides agree with TRBD1. Germline trimming cut 4 bases from V and 3 bases from J; bases unmatched to any gene: 12. CDR3 size: 17 residues. The V gene's germline CDR1 is GTSNPN and CDR2 SVGIG (reference sequence). CDR3 DNA sequence: TGTGCCTGGAAGGATTGGAGACAGGGGGCGCGTGGAAACACCATATATTTT. It yields the protein CAWKDWRQGARGNTIYF.

The V and J genes are TRBV5-1 and TRBJ1-4; TRBD1 aligns across 10 bases. This CDR3 spans 16 amino acids. The germline gives CDR1 SGHRS, CDR2 YFSETQ. With 0 bases clipped from V and 6 bases from J, the junction kept 5 bases outside the gene matches. The CDR3 reads CASSLGIGTGDEKLFF. The CDR3 nucleotides read TGCGCCAGCAGCTTGGGTATTGGGACAGGGGATGAAAAACTGTTTTTT.

The chain carries TRBV19 and TRBJ1-1; D unclear. The CDR3 runs to 13 residues. Germline assignment: CDR1 LNHDA and CDR2 SQIVND (reference sequence). Trimming pared 5 bases from V and 0 bases from J, leaving 7 bases between. CDR3 nucleotides: TGTGCCAGTAGTGCAACAGTGAACACTGAAGCTTTCTTT. Protein product: CASSATVNTEAFF.

At least ten counts were recorded for this clone. This chain uses TRBV19 with TRBJ1-1; D gene uncertain. The CDR3 runs 14 residues. The V end lost 3 bases, the J end lost 5 bases, and 13 bases lay between the germline ends. Per the germline V gene, CDR1 is LNHDA and CDR2 is SQIVND (reference sequence). CDR3 sequence: CASSIIEGVTEAFF. In DNA, the CDR3 is TGTGCCAGTAGTATTATCGAGGGAGTGACTGAAGCTTTCTTT.

The chain recombines TRBV7-2 with TRBJ2-3, with 8 bases matching TRBD2. V shed 5 bases, J shed 6 bases, and the junction held 13 bases outside the gene matches. CDR1 is SGHTA and CDR2 is FQGNSA in the germline V gene. The CDR3 totals 16 residues. The CDR3 sequence: CASSPQAAGGGDTQYF. In nucleotides, the CDR3 is TGTGCCAGCAGCCCCCAGGCGGCGGGGGGAGGGGATACGCAGTATTTT. The whole variable domain, filled in from reference TRBV7-2 and TRBJ2-3, reads GAGVSQSPSNKVTEKGKDVELRCDPISGHTALYWYRQSLGQGLEFLIYFQGNSAPDKSGLPSDRFSAERTGGSVSTLTIQRTQQEDSAVYLCASSPQAAGGGDTQYFGPGTRLTVL.

The DNA of the CDR3 is TGTGCCAACCGGTTACTAGCGGGGGGGAAAAACATTCAGTACTTC. It specifies CANRLLAGGKNIQYF. The chain recombines TRBV2 with TRBJ2-4; 13 bases match TRBD2. Germline V lookup: CDR1 SNHLY, CDR2 FYNNEI. This CDR3 has 15 residues. V gave up 10 bases and J gave up 4 bases; unmatched junction bases: 7. The full variable domain, its missing parts supplied by reference TRBV2 and TRBJ2-4, is EPEVTQTPSHQVTQMGQEVILRCVPISNHLYFYWYRQILGQKVEFLVSFYNNEISEKSEIFDDQFSVERPDGSNFTLKIRSTKLEDSAMYFCANRLLAGGKNIQYFGAGTRLSVL.

The chain uses TRBV18 and TRBJ2-7, with D perhaps matching TRBD2 (5 bases). This CDR3 has 14 amino acids. Germline V gene sequence: CDR1 KGHSH, CDR2 LQKENI. V lost 3 bases, J lost 1 base, and 10 bases lay in between. The CDR3 sequence is CASSPRVDSYEQYV. CDR3 sequence (DNA): TGTGCCAGCTCACCGAGGGTCGATTCCTACGAGCAGTACGTC.

The gene calls are TRBV2 and TRBJ1-1, with 8 bases aligning to TRBD1. V dropped 6 bases and J dropped 10; count of bases not matched to a gene: 13. The CDR3 covers 14 residues. Per the germline V gene, CDR1 is SNHLY and CDR2 is FYNNEI. CDR3 coding DNA: TGTGCCAGCAGGCCGAGGGACAGGCCCCAGGGAGCTTTCTTT. It yields the protein CASRPRDRPQGAFF.

In this sample, this clone turned up once. The rearrangement joins TRBV18 to TRBJ1-3; 8 nucleotides align to TRBD1. The CDR3 contains 16 residues. V gave up 0 bases and J gave up 2 bases; unmatched junction bases: 3. Germline CDR1 KGHSH, CDR2 LQKENI. DNA for the CDR3: TGTGCCAGCTCACCACCGGGACAGGTGACTGGAAACACCATATATTTT. This codes for CASSPPGQVTGNTIYF.

The V and J genes are TRBV7-9 and TRBJ1-5, with D perhaps matching TRBD1 (6 bases). The CDR3 is 14 residues long. The germline V and J ends were trimmed by 5 bases and 2 bases, with 10 bases remaining between them. Germline V gene sequence: CDR1 SEHNR, CDR2 FQNEAQ (reference sequence). The CDR3 DNA is TGTGCCAGCAGCGTCAGGGGCCGCAATCAGCCCCAGCATTTT. Translation gives CASSVRGRNQPQHF. The complete variable domain, with remaining parts taken from reference TRBV7-9 and TRBJ1-5, reads DTGVSQNPRHKITKRGQNVTFRCDPISEHNRLYWYRQTLGQGPEFLTYFQNEAQLEKSRLLSDRFSAERPKGSFSTLEIQRTEQGDSAMYLCASSVRGRNQPQHFGDGTRLSIL.

V gene TRBV5-4 combines with J gene TRBJ1-2; D may be TRBD1 (6 bases). The CDR3 is made up of 14 amino acids. Trimming left V 4 bases short and J 5 bases short, with 15 bases between. Germline assignment: CDR1 SGHNT and CDR2 YYREEE (reference sequence). The CDR3 loop is CASSPGPTGYGYTF. Written as DNA, the CDR3 is TGTGCCAGCAGCCCAGGGCCGACAGGTTATGGCTACACCTTC.

This chain uses TRBV7-7 with TRBJ1-6; 12 nucleotides line up with TRBD1. CDR3 size: 15 residues. With V trimmed by 3 bases and J by 9 bases, 3 bases remained unmatched. The germline CDR1 and CDR2 sequences are SSHAT and FNYEAQ (reference sequence). CDR3 in amino acids: CASSLLGQGASPLHF. In nucleotides, the CDR3 is TGTGCCAGCAGCTTGCTGGGACAGGGGGCTTCACCCCTCCACTTT.

This chain joins TRBV30 and TRBJ1-2; no firm D call. V was clipped by 3 bases and J by 0 bases, with 11 bases between them. CDR3 length: 14 residues. The germline CDR1 and CDR2 sequences are GTSNPN and SVGIG (reference sequence). Written as DNA, the CDR3 is TGTGCCTGGAGGATGAGCGGCCCTAACTATGGCTACACCTTC. Translation: CAWRMSGPNYGYTF.

V gene TRBV10-1 combines with J gene TRBJ2-1; 9 nucleotides agree with TRBD1. Germline loops: CDR1 WNHNN, CDR2 SYGVQD (reference sequence). CDR3 length equals 13 residues. After removal of 3 bases from V and 10 bases from J, the junction contained 4 bases not matched to a gene. In nucleotides, the CDR3 is TGCGCCAGCAGTGAAAACAGGGGGCAGGAGCAGTTCTTC. Protein: CASSENRGQEQFF.

The chain is built from TRBV7-2 and TRBJ1-5; tentatively, D is TRBD1 (5 bases). Germline CDR1 is SGHTA and CDR2 is FQGNSA. Between the trimmed V and J ends, which lost 5 bases and 4 bases, there was a span of 15 bases. This CDR3 comprises 15 residues. The CDR3 loop is CASSPNAGSNQPQHF. DNA for the CDR3: TGTGCCAGCAGCCCGAATGCAGGGTCGAATCAGCCCCAGCATTTT.